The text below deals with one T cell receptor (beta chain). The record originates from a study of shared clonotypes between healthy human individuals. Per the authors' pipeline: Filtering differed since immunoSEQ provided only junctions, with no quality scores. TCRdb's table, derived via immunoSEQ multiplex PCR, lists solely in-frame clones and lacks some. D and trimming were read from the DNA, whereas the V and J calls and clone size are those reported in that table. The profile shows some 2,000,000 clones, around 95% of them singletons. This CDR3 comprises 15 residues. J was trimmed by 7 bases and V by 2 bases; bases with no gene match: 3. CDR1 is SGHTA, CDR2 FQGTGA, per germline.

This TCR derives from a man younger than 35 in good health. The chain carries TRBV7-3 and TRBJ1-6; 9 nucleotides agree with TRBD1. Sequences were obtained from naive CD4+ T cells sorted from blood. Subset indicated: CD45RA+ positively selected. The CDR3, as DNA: TGTGCCAGCAGCTTATTGGGACAGGGCAATTCACCCCTCCACTTT. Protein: CASSLLGQGNSPLHF.